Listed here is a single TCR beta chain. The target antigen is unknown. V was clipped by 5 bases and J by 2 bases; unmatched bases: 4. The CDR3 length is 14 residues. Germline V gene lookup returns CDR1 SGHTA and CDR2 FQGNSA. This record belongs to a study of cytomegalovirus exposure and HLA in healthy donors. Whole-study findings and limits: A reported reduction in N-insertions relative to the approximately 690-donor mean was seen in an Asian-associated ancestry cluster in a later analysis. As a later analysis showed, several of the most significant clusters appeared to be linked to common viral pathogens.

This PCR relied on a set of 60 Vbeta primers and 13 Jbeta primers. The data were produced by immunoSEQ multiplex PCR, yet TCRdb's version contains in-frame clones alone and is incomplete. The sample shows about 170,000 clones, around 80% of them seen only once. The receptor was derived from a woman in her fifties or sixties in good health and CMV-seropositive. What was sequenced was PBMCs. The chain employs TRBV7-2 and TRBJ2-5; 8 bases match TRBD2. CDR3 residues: CASSRRGVQETQYF. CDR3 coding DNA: TGTGCCAGCAGCCGGCGGGGGGTACAAGAGACCCAGTACTTC.